This TCR beta chain originates from a study of CD8+ T cells in alopecia areata. Sorting of the five patients' CD4+ cells gave CD25+CD127- cells as the output. CDR1 is SGHTA, CDR2 FQGNSA, per germline. Trimming removed 5 bases from V and 6 bases from J, with 20 bases in between. This CDR3 has 15 residues. Extracted RNA was reverse transcribed, and the resulting cDNA served as sequencing template. TCRdb's table, derived via immunoSEQ multiplex PCR, lists solely in-frame clones and lacks some. The table has about 37,000 clones, less than 55% seen once. The sequencing input was CD4+ Tregs sorted from blood. The receptor was derived from a human donor with alopecia areata. This rearrangement joins TRBV7-2 to TRBJ2-7; possible D gene TRBD1, 5 bases. CDR3 nucleotide sequence: TGTGCCAGCAGCACCAGGGTGCAACCCTACGGCGAGCAGTACTTC. Its protein is CASSTRVQPYGEQYF.